One and the same sample provided the 2 T cell receptor beta chains below, sequenced in a study of T cell responses to AZD1222 COVID-19 vaccine. The assay was immunoSEQ multiplex PCR, and TCRdb's table has in-frame clones only and misses some. The sample comprises about 110,000 clones, 85% to 90% of which are singletons, and about 5.4% rests with the top ten. This specimen was peripheral blood, taken on day 0 of AZD1222 vaccination. These receptors all come from an adult in good health.

V gene TRBV19 combines with J gene TRBJ1-1, with TRBD1 identical over 7 bases. The trim removed 10 bases at V and 0 bases at J, leaving 5 bases unmatched. The germline gives CDR1 LNHDA, CDR2 SQIVND (reference sequence). The CDR3 contains 13 residues. CDR3 sequence reads: CATRTGVNTEAFF. For the CDR3, the DNA is TGTGCCACCCGGACAGGAGTGAACACTGAAGCTTTCTTT.

The chain joins TRBV6-1 to TRBJ2-3; weak D call: TRBD2 (5 bases). CDR3 length: 14 amino acids. Germline assignment: CDR1 MNHNS and CDR2 SASEGT. Between the trimmed V and J ends, which lost 0 bases and 5 bases, there was a span of 9 bases. The CDR3 spells CASSEASLGDTQYF. DNA of the CDR3: TGTGCCAGCAGTGAAGCATCACTAGGAGATACGCAGTATTTT.